Shown below are 21 T cell receptor beta chains from a single sample sequenced in a study of tumor-infiltrating lymphocytes in primary liver carcinoma. Reverse transcription of 450 to 500 ng total RNA with a constant-region primer produced TCR beta cDNA. Libraries covering TCR beta were generated through three nested multiplex PCR rounds (using a slightly modified ARM-PCR). The opening two PCR rounds, approximately 10 cycles each, paired TRBV1-TRBV30 forward primers with a C-beta reverse primer. One entry per CDR3 protein results from TCRdb running MiXCR on the multiplex PCR reads. The sample yields a few hundred thousand distinct CDR3 sequences, more than 55% seen once. Germline DNA was also extracted, with blood RNA taken from unsorted whole blood. Material: peripheral blood. The receptors come from a woman in her twenties or thirties with primary liver carcinoma and hepatitis B virus infection.

Many counts were recorded for this clonotype. V and J are TRBV4-1 and TRBJ2-5; TRBD2 matches 8 bases. CDR3 length equals 16 residues. Losses at the gene ends were 1 base for V and 5 bases for J; bases not matched to a gene: 9. CDR1 is MGHRA and CDR2 is YSYEKL in the germline V gene. CDR3 DNA: TGCGCCAGCAGCCAAGCCACAGCGGGAGCGATGGAGACCCAGTACTTC. Translated: CASSQATAGAMETQYF.

The chain employs TRBV29-1 and TRBJ1-5; D might be TRBD1 (6 bases). The CDR3 sequence is 13 residues long. Per the germline V gene, CDR1 is SQVTM and CDR2 is ANQGSEA. V dropped 5 bases and J dropped 4 bases, with 12 bases sitting between them. The CDR3 DNA is TGCAGCGTTACGGGACAAGGGAATCAGCCCCAGCATTTT. This gives the protein CSVTGQGNQPQHF.

The count of this clonotype is one. A junction end diverges from the germline sequence, so it may reflect a read error. This sequence joins TRBV6-1 and TRBJ2-1; 9 bases are a match to TRBD2. The CDR3 length is 15 residues. Germline V gene sequence: CDR1 MNHNS, CDR2 SASEGT. CDR3: CAGRKSSGTYNEQFF. CDR3 sequence (DNA): TGTGCCGGCAGAAAATCTAGCGGGACTTACAATGAGCAGTTCTTC.

A remark on this clonotype: The junction does not match germline at one end; this may be a read error. V and J are TRBV5-5 and TRBJ2-7, with D possibly being TRBD1 (5 bases). Per the germline V gene, CDR1 is SGHKS and CDR2 is YYEKEE (reference sequence). The CDR3 runs 15 residues. This chain's CDR3 is CTSSLVQGTPYEHYF. CDR3 sequence (DNA): TGTACCAGCAGCTTGGTGCAGGGAACGCCCTACGAGCACTACTTC.

This sequence joins TRBV6-5 and TRBJ1-5; 8 positions agree with TRBD1. V dropped 6 bases and J dropped 2; count of bases not matched to a gene: 18. Germline loops: CDR1 MNHEY, CDR2 SVGAGI. The CDR3 has 19 residues. The CDR3 nucleotides read TGTGCCAGCAGCCACAGAGGTAGGGCAGGGGGCGAGGGCAATCAGCCCCAGCATTTT. Its protein product is CASSHRGRAGGEGNQPQHF.

The V call is TRBV20-1, the J call TRBJ2-7; 7 bases are shared with TRBD2. The CDR3 is made up of 14 amino acids. The trim removed 2 bases at V and 7 bases at J, leaving 11 bases unmatched. In germline, CDR1 is DFQATT, CDR2 SNEGSKA (reference sequence). The CDR3 DNA reads as TGCAGTGCTAGACCTCCCGGGGGGACTGGTGAGCAGTACTTC. It encodes CSARPPGGTGEQYF.

The chain employs TRBV6-7 and TRBJ1-1; 7 bases are a match to TRBD1. TRBV6-7 is noted as an ORF with a role that remains uncertain. The CDR3 totals 17 residues. The trim removed 0 bases at V and 1 base at J, leaving 8 bases unmatched. CDR3: CASSYSIHDRENTEAFF. CDR3 coding DNA: TGTGCCAGCAGTTACTCGATTCACGACAGGGAGAACACTGAAGCTTTCTTT.

This clonotype was detected a few times. The chain couples TRBV10-1 to TRBJ2-6, with D maybe TRBD1 (5 bases). Germline CDR1 reads WNHNN; CDR2 reads SYGVQD (reference sequence). V was shortened by 3 bases and J by 0 bases, with 6 bases between the two germline ends. CDR3 size: 15 residues. The CDR3 sequence is CASSERGSGANVLTF. CDR3 nucleotides: TGCGCCAGCAGTGAAAGGGGCTCTGGGGCCAACGTCCTGACTTTC.

Only a few counts were recorded for this clonotype. This could be a read error, since a much larger clone is one nucleotide away. For the CDR3, the DNA is TGTGCCAACACCATCCGACTAGCGGGAGGGCGGGATGAGCAGTTCTTC. This encodes CANTIRLAGGRDEQFF. This rearrangement joins TRBV11-2 to TRBJ2-1, with 14 bases matching TRBD2. Germline V lookup: CDR1 SGHAT, CDR2 FQNNGV. V shed 10 bases, J shed 8 bases, and the junction held 13 bases outside the gene matches. The CDR3 is 16 amino acids.

The chain carries TRBV5-6 and TRBJ2-5, with D perhaps TRBD1 or TRBD2 (5 bases each). The V end was cut by 4 bases, the J end by 3 bases, with 13 bases between. CDR3 length equals 14 residues. The germline gives CDR1 SGHDT, CDR2 YYEEEE. CDR3 loop: CASSGWDQEETQYF. The CDR3 nucleotides are TGTGCCAGCAGCGGGTGGGACCAGGAAGAGACCCAGTACTTC. Full variable domain (outside the CDR3, taken from reference TRBV5-6 and TRBJ2-5): DAGVTQSPTHLIKTRGQQVTLRCSPKSGHDTVSWYQQALGQGPQFIFQYYEEEERQRGNFPDRFSGHQFPNYSSELNVNALLLGDSALYLCASSGWDQEETQYFGPGTRLLVL.

The chain uses TRBV28 and TRBJ1-4, with D maybe TRBD1 (6 bases). Germline loops: CDR1 MDHEN, CDR2 SYDVKM. V was shortened by 5 bases and J by 5 bases, with 18 bases between the two germline ends. The CDR3 has 16 residues. CDR3 coding DNA: TGTGCCAGCAGTCCCTGGGACACCGAGTTAAATGAAAAACTGTTTTTT. Amino acids: CASSPWDTELNEKLFF.

With respect to this clonotype: One end of the junction is discordant with germline, which a read error may explain. The V call is TRBV11-2, the J call TRBJ1-1; perhaps TRBD1 as D (6 bases). The CDR3 is 14 residues long. Germline loops: CDR1 SGHAT, CDR2 FQNNGV. CDR3 bases: TGTACCAGTAGATTTACGGTCCAGGGGACTGAAGCTTTCTTT. Protein sequence: CTSRFTVQGTEAFF. Full variable domain (outside the CDR3, taken from reference TRBV11-2 and TRBJ1-1): EAGVAQSPRYKIIEKRQSVAFWCNPISGHATLYWYQQILGQGPKLLIQFQNNGVVDDSQLPKDRFSAERLKGVDSTLKIQPAKLEDSAVYLCTSRFTVQGTEAFFGQGTRLTVV.

This clonotype was picked up one time. The chain has TRBV7-9 and TRBJ2-7, with 8 bases lining up with TRBD2. Germline CDR1 and CDR2: SEHNR and FQNEAQ (reference sequence). CDR3 length: 13 residues. The V and J ends lost 7 bases and 4 bases, in that order; junction bases with no gene match: 6. CDR3 protein: CASNSGETYEQYF. The CDR3 DNA reads TGTGCCAGCAATAGCGGGGAAACTTACGAGCAGTACTTC.

In the case of this clonotype: A read error may account for a junction end that differs from germline. J is TRBJ2-1 and V is TRBV14, with 10 bases identical to TRBD2. Germline lookup yields CDR1 SGHDN and CDR2 FVKESK. This CDR3 region has 15 residues. The CDR3 nucleotides read TGTGCCAGCAGCCACTCCGGACTAGCGGCACTAGAGCAGTTCTTT. Translation gives CASSHSGLAALEQFF.

There are many counts of this clonotype. The genes are TRBV6-2 or TRBV6-3 and TRBJ2-1; D may be TRBD1 (6 bases). Deletions cut 7 bases from V and 7 bases from J, with 20 bases between. Germline CDR1 and CDR2: MNHEY and SVGEGT. The CDR3 contains 15 residues. The CDR3 spells CASKQGRPPRNEQFF. The CDR3 nucleotides are TGTGCCAGCAAACAGGGAAGGCCTCCAAGGAATGAGCAGTTCTTC.

This clonotype occurred many times. The CDR3: CSVVGITSKETQYF. CDR3 nucleotide sequence: TGCAGCGTTGTGGGTATTACATCGAAAGAGACCCAGTACTTC. The V and J genes are TRBV29-1 and TRBJ2-5, with unresolved D. The CDR3 runs to 14 residues. CDR1 and CDR2 from the germline V gene are SQVTM and ANQGSEA. The ends were cut back, 4 bases at V and 3 bases at J, with 15 bases in the middle.

Note on this clonotype: The junction departs from germline at one end; a sequencing error may be responsible. The chain employs TRBV7-9 and TRBJ2-1, with 8 bases identical to TRBD2. Germline loops: CDR1 SEHNR, CDR2 FQNEAQ (reference sequence). This CDR3 is 14 amino acids long. This chain's CDR3 is CAMTSASSYNEQSF. For the CDR3, the DNA is TGTGCCATGACTAGCGCAAGCTCCTACAATGAGCAGTCCTTC.

Turning to this clonotype: At one end, the junction sequence differs from germline, possibly due to a read error. The genes are TRBV7-3 and TRBJ2-6, with 8 bases lining up with TRBD1. Germline values: CDR1 SGHTA, CDR2 FQGTGA. The CDR3 has 15 residues. The CDR3 nucleotides read TGTGCCAGCAGCACAGGGGGTGGTGGGGCCAATGTCCTGACTTTC. Translation gives CASSTGGGGANVLTF.

As concerns this clonotype: A much larger clone is a single base away; this may be a read error. The chain employs TRBV11-2 and TRBJ2-1, with D possibly TRBD1 on 6 matching bases. Germline V gene lookup returns CDR1 SGHAT and CDR2 FQNNGV. The CDR3 consists of 16 residues. CDR3 sequence (DNA): TGTGCCAGCAGCTTACAAGTAGGGCAGGGGAGCAATGGGCAGTTCTTC. Its protein is CASSLQVGQGSNGQFF.

This clonotype was observed a few times. This sequence joins TRBV6-2 or TRBV6-3 and TRBJ2-1, with 12 bases that match TRBD2. This CDR3 is built from 17 residues. V lost 2 bases to trimming and J lost 7 bases; unmatched junction nucleotides: 9. Germline-derived CDR1 and CDR2 are MNHEY and SVGEGT. Here the CDR3 DNA reads TGTGCCAGCAGTTACCTTATCAGGACTAGCGGGAAGAATGAGCAGTTCTTC. This encodes CASSYLIRTSGKNEQFF.

CDR3 bases: TGTGCCAGCAGTGTAGGCGGTTCCTACGAGCAGTACTTC. This sequence encodes CASSVGGSYEQYF. The gene calls are TRBV2 and TRBJ2-7; D unclear. This CDR3 has 13 amino acids. V lost 4 bases to trimming and J lost 1 base, with 8 bases between them. Germline V gene sequence: CDR1 SNHLY, CDR2 FYNNEI.